This T cell receptor beta chain was identified during a study of shared clonotypes between healthy human individuals. Concerning this clone: Its antigen is unidentified.

General observations from the study: The naive CD4 repertoires of a few donors were compared, and about 5% of clonotypes were shared.

Repertoires were generated with immunoSEQ multiplex PCR, while TCRdb's copy carries only in-frame clones and drops some. The data contain millions of clones, 85% to 95% of them singletons. CDR1 is KGHSH and CDR2 is LQKENI in the germline V gene. With 3 bases removed from V and 3 bases from J, the gap between germline ends came to 6 bases. The CDR3 has 13 amino acids. The chain links TRBV18 to TRBJ1-5; D is uncertain. Sequencing was carried out using naive CD4+ T cells sorted from blood. Subset given: CD45RA+ positively selected. The TCR sequence derives from a young man in good health. The CDR3 spells CASSPSYNQPQHF. The DNA for the CDR3 is TGTGCCAGCTCACCCTCTTACAATCAGCCCCAGCATTTT. The complete variable domain, with remaining parts taken from reference TRBV18 and TRBJ1-5, reads NAGVMQNPRHLVRRRGQEARLRCSPMKGHSHVYWYRQLPEEGLKFMVYLQKENIIDESGMPKERFSAEFPKEGPSILRIQQVVRGDSAAYFCASSPSYNQPQHFGDGTRLSIL.